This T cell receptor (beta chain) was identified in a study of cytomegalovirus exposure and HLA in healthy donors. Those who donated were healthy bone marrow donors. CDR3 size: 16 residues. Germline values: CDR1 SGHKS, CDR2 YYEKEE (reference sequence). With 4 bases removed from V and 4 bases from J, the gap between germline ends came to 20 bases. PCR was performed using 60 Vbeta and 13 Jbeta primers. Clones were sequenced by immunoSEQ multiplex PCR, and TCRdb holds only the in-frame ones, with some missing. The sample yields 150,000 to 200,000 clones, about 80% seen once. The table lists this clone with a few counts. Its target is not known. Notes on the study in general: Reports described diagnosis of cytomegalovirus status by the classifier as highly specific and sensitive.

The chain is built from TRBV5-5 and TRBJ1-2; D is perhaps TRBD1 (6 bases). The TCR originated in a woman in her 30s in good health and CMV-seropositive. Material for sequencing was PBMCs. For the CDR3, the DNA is TGTGCCAGCAGCCTAGCCCTGACAGGAACTTTCTATGGCTACACCTTC. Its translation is CASSLALTGTFYGYTF.